What follows are 17 T cell receptor beta chains derived from one specimen sequenced in a study of blood T cells in healthy people across ages. Primed by a sample-barcoded 5' primer and a J-beta primer mix, a second PCR proceeded for about 7 to 12 cycles. One entry per CDR3 protein results from TCRdb running MiXCR on the 5' RACE reads. The repertoire holds 780,000 or so distinct CDR3 sequences, with 56% as singletons. The material sequenced was blood. The receptors originated from a man between 40 and 49 years old in good health.

The chain links TRBV3-1 to TRBJ1-4; D is uncertain. CDR3 length: 16 amino acids. The V end was cut by 0 bases, the J end by 5 bases, with 13 bases between. Germline CDR1 and CDR2: LGHDT and YNNKEL (reference sequence). The CDR3 DNA sequence: TGTGCCAGCAGCCAAGAAAGCCGCGGACCCAATGAAAAACTGTTTTTT. This encodes CASSQESRGPNEKLFF.

The genes are TRBV7-9 and TRBJ2-4; 14 nucleotides match TRBD2. Gene TRBJ2-7 matches the end of the DNA better, so the J call may be wrong. Germline CDR1 and CDR2: SEHNR and FQNEAQ (reference sequence). This CDR3 region has 18 residues. CDR3 bases: TGTGCCAGCAGCGGGACTAGCGGGAGTACCGTCCATCCCTACGAGCAGTACTTC. It codes for CASSGTSGSTVHPYEQYF.

This chain connects TRBV7-3 to TRBJ1-6; the D is unclear. Trimming took 5 bases from V and 6 from J, leaving 11 bases between them. The germline V gene encodes CDR1 SGHTA and CDR2 FQGTGA. The CDR3 runs to 14 residues. The CDR3 reads CASSQSPVNSPLHF. As DNA, the CDR3 is TGTGCCAGCAGCCAAAGCCCGGTTAATTCACCCCTCCACTTT.

This clonotype was counted between two and nine times. The gene calls are TRBV7-2 and TRBJ2-7; D ambiguous. Germline lookup yields CDR1 SGHTA and CDR2 FQGNSA. The CDR3 sequence is 13 residues long. Trimming removed 5 bases from V and 6 bases from J, with 14 bases in between. CDR3 DNA: TGTGCCAGCAGCCTATTAACCGACCCCGAGCAGTACTTC. Translating it yields CASSLLTDPEQYF.

In nucleotides, the CDR3 is TGTGCCAGCAAAGAGACCCAGTACTTC. This sequence encodes CASKETQYF. The chain joins TRBV27 to TRBJ2-5; no definite D call. This CDR3 has 9 residues. Deletions cut 7 bases from V and 3 bases from J, with 0 bases between. Germline CDR1 and CDR2: MNHEY and SMNVEV (reference sequence).

J is TRBJ1-1 and V is TRBV5-1, with 10 bases identical to TRBD1. The CDR3 totals 15 residues. CDR1 is SGHRS and CDR2 is YFSETQ in the germline V gene. After removal of 7 bases from V and 4 bases from J, the junction contained 10 bases not matched to a gene. CDR3 sequence: CASSRGTGEPTEAFF. As DNA, the CDR3 is TGCGCCAGCTCTCGCGGGACAGGGGAGCCCACTGAAGCTTTCTTT.

This clonotype was seen more than once but under ten times. V and J are TRBV5-1 and TRBJ1-2, with no clear D. V gave up 5 bases and J gave up 3 bases, with 8 bases separating them. Germline V gene data show CDR1 as SGHRS and CDR2 as YFSETQ. The CDR3 sequence is 12 residues long. CDR3 nucleotide sequence: TGCGCCAGCAGAGACTCCGACTATGGCTACACCTTC. Translated, it gives CASRDSDYGYTF.

CDR3 bases: TGTGCCAGCACCAGGTCCCCTCAACTGGGCTACACCTTC. Translation: CASTRSPQLGYTF. This chain joins TRBV2 and TRBJ1-2, with D unresolved. The CDR3 extends over 13 amino acids. The germline gives CDR1 SNHLY, CDR2 FYNNEI. V lost 7 bases to trimming and J lost 8 bases, with 17 bases between them.

The chain links TRBV28 to TRBJ2-4; 8 bases line up with TRBD2. The junction had 22 bases not matched to a gene; V was cut back by 5 bases and J by 13 bases. Germline CDR1 and CDR2: MDHEN and SYDVKM. The CDR3 runs to 17 residues. The CDR3 is CASSPLGRAYPYNEQYF. CDR3 nucleotide sequence: TGTGCCAGCAGTCCACTCGGGAGGGCGTACCCCTACAATGAGCAGTACTTC.

The CDR3: CATSDPRQGEGTDTQYF. CDR3 coding DNA: TGTGCCACCAGTGACCCGCGACAGGGAGAAGGCACAGATACGCAGTATTTT. This rearrangement joins TRBV24-1 to TRBJ2-3; 7 bases are a match to TRBD1. The junction had 10 bases not matched to a gene; V was cut back by 4 bases and J by 1 base. There are 17 residues in the CDR3. Germline CDR1 is KGHDR and CDR2 is SFDVKD.

J is TRBJ2-3 and V is TRBV20-1; D is possibly TRBD1 or TRBD2 (6 bases each). Germline assignment: CDR1 DFQATT and CDR2 SNEGSKA (reference sequence). Trimming left V 5 bases short and J 2 bases short, with 11 bases between. The CDR3 spans 13 residues. DNA for the CDR3: TGCAGTGCTCTTAGGGGGGTCACAGATACGCAGTATTTT. It codes for CSALRGVTDTQYF.

The J gene is TRBJ2-5, the V gene TRBV29-1; 12 positions match TRBD2. There are 15 residues in the CDR3. Germline V gene lookup returns CDR1 SQVTM and CDR2 ANQGSEA. V gave up 4 bases and J gave up 1 base; unmatched junction bases: 4. In DNA form, the CDR3 reads TGCAGCGTTGGTACTAGCGGGGGGACCCAAGAGACCCAGTACTTC. Translated, it gives CSVGTSGGTQETQYF.

This sequence joins TRBV14 and TRBJ2-7; D is perhaps TRBD1 or TRBD2 (6 bases each). CDR3 size: 18 residues. The germline V gene encodes CDR1 SGHDN and CDR2 FVKESK. Trimming removed 3 bases from V and 4 bases from J, with 25 bases in between. The CDR3 DNA follows: TGTGCCAGCAGCCATCAACTGGAGGGGGGCGTTGCAGGATACGAGCAGTACTTC. Its protein product is CASSHQLEGGVAGYEQYF.

V is TRBV3-1 and J is TRBJ2-7, with D uncertain. CDR1 LGHDT and CDR2 YNNKEL come from the germline V gene (reference sequence). The CDR3 contains 14 residues. V lost 1 base and J 2 bases, leaving 9 bases between the germline ends. Here the CDR3 reads CASSQGPTPYEQYF. In DNA, the CDR3 is TGTGCCAGCAGCCAAGGCCCCACCCCCTACGAGCAGTACTTC.

The chain couples TRBV4-3 to TRBJ2-1; no definite D call. The germline gives CDR1 LGHNA, CDR2 YSLEER. Trimming shortened V by 1 base and J by 2 bases, and 9 bases separated the two germline ends. The CDR3 sequence is 15 residues long. As DNA, the CDR3 is TGCGCCAGCAGCCAAGTCGGATTGACCTACAATGAGCAGTTCTTC. Its translation: CASSQVGLTYNEQFF.

The chain joins TRBV29-1 to TRBJ1-4, with 10 positions matching TRBD1. Germline-derived CDR1 and CDR2 are SQVTM and ANQGSEA. V trimming: 4 bases; J trimming: 7 bases; junction bases outside the gene matches: 3. This CDR3 is 13 amino acids long. In DNA, the CDR3 is TGCAGCGTTGGGACAGGGGGAAGTGAAAAACTGTTTTTT. It is translated as CSVGTGGSEKLFF.

This rearrangement joins TRBV6-5 to TRBJ2-2, with D possibly being TRBD2 (5 bases). CDR3 size: 14 residues. Per the germline V gene, CDR1 is MNHEY and CDR2 is SVGAGI. V shed 0 bases and J shed 5 bases, with 7 bases lying between them. The CDR3 nucleotides read TGTGCCAGCAGTTACTCTGGAGGAACCGGGGAGCTGTTTTTT. This translates into CASSYSGGTGELFF.